Listed below are T cell receptor beta chains from one sample, sequenced in a study of a mutant IDH1 vaccine in newly diagnosed glioma. Profiling relied on immunoSEQ multiplex PCR, and the TCRdb table lists in-frame clones only, not all of them. The table records approximately 44,000 clones, 84% of them present only once. Antigens of these TCRs are unknown. The specimen comprised PBMCs, sampled from a glioma patient whose treatment included an IDH1 peptide vaccine. The receptors here all came from a woman between 18 and 29 years old with glioma. Some clones in this sample may be carry-over from other donors' samples. CDR3s include the opening cysteine and the closing phenylalanine or tryptophan. The D gene is left open where the match is weak. The listing skips clone size in some rows; elsewhere it reads once, few, many or a size class.

-,TRBD1,14,TRBV19,TRBJ1-2,CASSMIQGAIGYTF,TGTGCCAGTAGTATGATTCAGGGGGCGATTGGCTACACCTTC
-,-,13,TRBV7-3,TRBJ2-7,CASSLGPGYEQYF,TGTGCCAGCAGCTTAGGGCCGGGCTACGAGCAGTACTTC
-,TRBD2,16,TRBV4-1,TRBJ2-4,CASSLRTSGTKNIQYF,TGCGCCAGCAGCCTTCGGACTAGCGGTACCAAAAACATTCAGTACTTC
-,TRBD2,15,TRBV7-3,TRBJ2-5,CASSPNPGGEETQYF,TGTGCCAGCAGCCCTAACCCCGGGGGGGAAGAGACCCAGTACTTC
-,-,16,TRBV19,TRBJ2-1,CASSPLGPGLVNEQFF,TGTGCCAGTAGTCCCTTAGGTCCGGGATTGGTCAATGAGCAGTTCTTC
-,TRBD2,15,TRBV30,TRBJ2-5,CAWNAGGRYQETQYF,TGTGCCTGGAACGCGGGGGGACGGTACCAAGAGACCCAGTACTTC
once,TRBD2,14,TRBV9,TRBJ2-3,CASRRSGSADTQYF,TGTGCCAGCCGCAGGAGCGGGAGTGCAGATACGCAGTATTTT
few,-,15,TRBV4-1,TRBJ1-1,CASSQVVQTGTEAFF,TGCGCCAGCAGCCAAGTCGTGCAGACGGGGACTGAAGCTTTCTTT
-,-,15,TRBV5-4,TRBJ1-2,CASINEGHPNYGYTF,TGTGCCAGCATAAATGAGGGACACCCGAACTATGGCTACACCTTC
once,TRBD1,14,TRBV5-1,TRBJ1-1,CASSGTGGRTEAFF,TGCGCCAGCAGCGGAACAGGGGGCCGGACTGAAGCTTTCTTT
-,-,12,TRBV5-6,TRBJ2-5,CASSLTAGTQYF,TGTGCCAGCAGCTTGACGGCGGGGACCCAGTACTTC
-,TRBD1,15,TRBV6-1,TRBJ2-5,CASSAWQGTGETQYF,TGTGCCAGCAGTGCTTGGCAGGGGACAGGGGAGACCCAGTACTTC
-,-,15,TRBV6-1,TRBJ1-2,CASSDEEWGGNGYTF,TGTGCCAGCAGTGATGAGGAGTGGGGAGGCAATGGCTACACCTTC
-,-,16,TRBV9,TRBJ1-1,CASSVGGWGRNTEAFF,TGTGCCAGCAGCGTAGGGGGATGGGGGAGAAACACTGAAGCTTTCTTT
-,TRBD2,16,TRBV9,TRBJ2-5,CASSALAGGTPETQYF,TGTGCCAGCAGCGCACTAGCGGGGGGGACCCCAGAGACCCAGTACTTC
once,TRBD2,15,TRBV11-1,TRBJ2-1,CASSSRLAGYNEQFF,TGTGCCAGCAGCTCGAGACTAGCGGGGTACAATGAGCAGTTCTTC
-,TRBD1,15,TRBV5-1,TRBJ2-2,CASSSTGGGTGELFF,TGCGCCAGCAGCTCGACAGGGGGCGGGACCGGGGAGCTGTTTTTT
-,-,13,TRBV10-3,TRBJ1-1,CAIRERVNTEAFF,TGTGCCATCAGAGAGAGAGTGAACACTGAAGCTTTCTTT
-,TRBD2,14,TRBV9,TRBJ2-1,CASSPSGMWDEQFF,TGTGCCAGCAGCCCTAGCGGAATGTGGGATGAGCAGTTCTTC
-,-,13,TRBV12-5,TRBJ2-4,CASGGEFKNIQYF,TGTGCTAGTGGTGGGGAATTCAAAAACATTCAGTACTTC
once,TRBD1,12,TRBV6-5,TRBJ2-7,CASRRTGGEQYF,TGTGCCAGCAGACGGACAGGGGGAGAGCAGTACTTC
-,TRBD2,15,TRBV19,TRBJ2-3,CASSGGLALTDTQYF,TGTGCCAGTAGTGGGGGACTAGCTCTGACAGATACGCAGTATTTT
once,-,12,TRBV18,TRBJ2-1,CASSRDYNEQFF,TGTGCCAGCTCGCGGGATTACAATGAGCAGTTCTTC
once,-,11,TRBV30,TRBJ1-1,CAWTVNTEAFF,TGTGCCTGGACGGTGAACACTGAAGCTTTCTTT
-,-,14,TRBV19,TRBJ1-3,CASSIQGTGNTIYF,TGTGCCAGTAGTATCCAGGGAACTGGAAACACCATATATTTT
-,TRBD1,14,TRBV5-5,TRBJ1-5,CASSPTGDNQPQHF,TGTGCCAGCAGCCCGACAGGGGACAATCAGCCCCAGCATTTT
-,TRBD2,15,TRBV6-5,TRBJ2-1,CASSLLRGRADEQFF,TGTGCCAGCAGTCTACTTAGAGGGAGGGCCGATGAGCAGTTCTTC
-,-,16,TRBV5-1,TRBJ1-1,CASSLGWGAVNTEAFF,TGCGCCAGCAGCTTGGGTTGGGGGGCGGTTAACACTGAAGCTTTCTTT
-,-,15,TRBV11-3,TRBJ2-3,CASSFEGSRIDTQYF,TGTGCCAGCAGCTTCGAGGGGAGTAGGATAGATACGCAGTATTTT
-,-,11,TRBV20-1,TRBJ1-1,CSSQGSGEAFF,TGCAGTTCTCAAGGATCCGGTGAAGCTTTCTTT
few,-,15,TRBV2,TRBJ1-5,CASSERWAGNQPQHF,TGTGCCAGCAGTGAAAGGTGGGCCGGCAATCAGCCCCAGCATTTT
-,-,15,TRBV4-1,TRBJ2-5,CASSQVLAAQETQYF,TGCGCCAGCAGCCAAGTACTGGCGGCCCAAGAGACCCAGTACTTC
-,-,11,TRBV6-5,TRBJ2-7,CASNLPPEQYF,TGTGCCAGCAACCTTCCCCCCGAGCAGTACTTC
-,TRBD2,16,TRBV5-4,TRBJ2-3,CASSLKAGGRADTQYF,TGTGCCAGCAGCTTGAAAGCGGGGGGGCGGGCAGATACGCAGTATTTT
once,-,16,TRBV19,TRBJ2-3,CASNDRRGSSTDTQYF,TGTGCCAGTAATGACCGGAGGGGCTCTAGCACAGATACGCAGTATTTT
-,-,13,TRBV19,TRBJ2-1,CASNVSPYNEQFF,TGTGCCAGTAATGTCAGTCCCTACAATGAGCAGTTCTTC
few,-,13,TRBV11-3,TRBJ2-3,CASSRRGGDTQYF,TGTGCCAGCAGCCGCCGGGGTGGAGATACGCAGTATTTT
-,-,13,TRBV7-3,TRBJ2-2,CASSLTYTGELFF,TGTGCCAGCAGCTTGACTTACACCGGGGAGCTGTTTTTT
-,-,15,TRBV5-4,TRBJ2-3,CASSTVGRATDTQYF,TGTGCCAGCAGCACTGTCGGGCGGGCCACAGATACGCAGTATTTT
once,-,13,TRBV29-1,TRBJ2-3,CSVELWGTDTQYF,TGCAGCGTTGAACTCTGGGGTACAGATACGCAGTATTTT